This T cell receptor beta chain originates from a study of T-cell reconstitution after alpha-beta-depleted transplantation in children. Unique molecular identifiers were built into the TCRbeta library. TCRdb ran MiXCR on the PCR reads and lists one entry per CDR3 protein. Here the sample spans over 400,000 distinct CDR3 sequences, roughly 44% being singletons. CDR1 and CDR2 (germline): LNHNV, YYDKDF (reference sequence). Trimming took off 3 bases at V and 0 bases at J, with 15 bases between the two ends. CDR3 length: 17 residues. Study-level findings and limits: In patients about two months after transplant, alpha-beta T cells reportedly arose from several hundred expanded graft clones.

With respect to this clonotype: What it binds is unknown.

The chain has TRBV15 and TRBJ2-1, with TRBD1 as a possible D gene (6 bases). The sequence was obtained from a girl aged 2-15 years with aplastic anemia, due to receive a stem cell transplant. This specimen was PBMCs, taken before TCRalphabeta/CD19-depleted stem cell transplant. CDR3 in amino acids: CATSRRYRAGSYNEQFF. Written as DNA, the CDR3 is TGTGCCACCAGCAGGAGATACAGGGCCGGCTCCTACAATGAGCAGTTCTTC.